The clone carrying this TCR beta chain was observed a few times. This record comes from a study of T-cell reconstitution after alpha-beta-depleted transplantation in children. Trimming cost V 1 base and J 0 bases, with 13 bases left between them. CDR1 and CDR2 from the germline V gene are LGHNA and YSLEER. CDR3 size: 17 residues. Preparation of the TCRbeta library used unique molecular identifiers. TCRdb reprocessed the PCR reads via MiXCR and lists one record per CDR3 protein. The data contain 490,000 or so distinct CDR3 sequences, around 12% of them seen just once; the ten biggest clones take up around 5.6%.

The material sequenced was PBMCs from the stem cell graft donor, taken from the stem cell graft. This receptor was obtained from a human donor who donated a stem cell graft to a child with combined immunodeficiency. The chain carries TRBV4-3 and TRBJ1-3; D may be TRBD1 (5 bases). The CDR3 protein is CASSQASGLLSGNTIYF. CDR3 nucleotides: TGCGCCAGCAGCCAAGCTTCAGGGTTGCTCTCTGGAAACACCATATATTTT.